This T cell receptor beta chain originates from a study of shared clonotypes between healthy human individuals. Negatively enriched CD4+ T cells were divided by CD45RA into naive and memory. The repertoire was sequenced with immunoSEQ multiplex PCR; TCRdb's copy has only in-frame clones and lacks some. This sample yields 2,500,000 or so clones, of which around 92% are seen a single time; around 0.38% belongs to the top ten. Of note for this clone: Antigen: not known.

Findings of the study overall: An expected dependence of interdonor clonotype sharing on sequencing depth was noted.

The V segment lost 5 bases and the J segment 5 bases; nucleotides outside the gene matches: 6. CDR3 length: 15 residues. Germline V gene lookup returns CDR1 SGHVS and CDR2 FQNEAQ. This TCR was sampled from a man aged 18 to 35 in good health. Some clones in this sample may be carry-over from other donors' samples. The sample consisted of naive CD4+ T cells from PBMCs. Stated subset: CD45RA+ positively selected. V gene TRBV7-8 combines with J gene TRBJ2-3, with TRBD2 matching 11 bases. In DNA, the CDR3 is TGTGCCAGCAGCGAGACTAGCGGGATTTTAGATACGCAGTATTTT. Its translation is CASSETSGILDTQYF.